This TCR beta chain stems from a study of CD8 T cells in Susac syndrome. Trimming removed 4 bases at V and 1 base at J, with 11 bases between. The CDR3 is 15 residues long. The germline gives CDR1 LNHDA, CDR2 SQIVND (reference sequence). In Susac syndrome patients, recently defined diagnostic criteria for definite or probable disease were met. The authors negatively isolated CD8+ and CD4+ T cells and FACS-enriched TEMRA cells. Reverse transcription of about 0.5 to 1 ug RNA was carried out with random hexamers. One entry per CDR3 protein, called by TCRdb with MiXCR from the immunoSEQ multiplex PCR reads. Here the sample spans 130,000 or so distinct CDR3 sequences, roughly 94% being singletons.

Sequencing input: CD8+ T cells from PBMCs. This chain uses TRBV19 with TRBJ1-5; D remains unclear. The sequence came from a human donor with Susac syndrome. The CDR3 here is CASSKVSLSNQPQHF. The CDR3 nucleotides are TGTGCCAGTAGTAAAGTTTCCTTGAGCAATCAGCCCCAGCATTTT.